A single sample is the source of the 5 T cell receptor beta chains below, sequenced in a study of response to subunit inactivated influenza vaccine. TCRdb called the RT-PCR reads again in MiXCR, with one record for every CDR3 protein. This sample yields 500,000 to 600,000 distinct CDR3 sequences, of which 14% are seen a single time; around 10% belongs to the top ten. This sample comprised PBMCs from blood, obtained roughly 12 days after vaccination. The receptors were sampled from a man in his forties or fifties who received an inactivated influenza vaccine.

V and J are TRBV18 and TRBJ2-7, with D possibly TRBD2 on 5 matching bases. In germline, CDR1 is KGHSH, CDR2 LQKENI. The length of the CDR3 is 14 residues. Trimming pared 3 bases from V and 2 bases from J, leaving 11 bases between. CDR3 amino acids: CASSPPSSTYEQYF. DNA for the CDR3: TGTGCCAGCTCACCCCCTAGCAGCACCTACGAGCAGTACTTC.

There are many counts of this clonotype. The chain links TRBV9 to TRBJ2-7; D may be TRBD1 (5 bases). Germline CDR1 and CDR2: SGDLS and YYNGEE. V lost 4 bases and J lost 4, with 21 bases in between. CDR3 length equals 16 residues. The CDR3 DNA reads TGTGCCAGCAGCCCCTCTGGGCAGGGTAGGGGATACGAGCAGTACTTC. This encodes CASSPSGQGRGYEQYF. The complete variable domain, with remaining parts taken from reference TRBV9 and TRBJ2-7, reads DSGVTQTPKHLITATGQRVTLRCSPRSGDLSVYWYQQSLDQGLQFLIQYYNGEERAKGNILERFSAQQFPDLHSELNLSSLELGDSALYFCASSPSGQGRGYEQYFGPGTRLTVT.

V and J are TRBV5-1 and TRBJ2-3; D may be TRBD1 (6 bases). Per germline, CDR1 SGHRS and CDR2 YFSETQ. Trimming cost V 3 bases and J 0 bases, with 11 bases left between them. There are 15 residues in the CDR3. The CDR3 protein is CASSSTGLSTDTQYF. CDR3 DNA sequence: TGCGCCAGCAGCTCGACAGGTTTGAGCACAGATACGCAGTATTTT. Looking up the rest from reference TRBV5-1 and TRBJ2-3 gives the full variable domain: KAGVTQTPRYLIKTRGQQVTLSCSPISGHRSVSWYQQTPGQGLQFLFEYFSETQRNKGNFPGRFSGRQFSNSRSEMNVSTLELGDSALYLCASSSTGLSTDTQYFGPGTRLTVL.

This clonotype has a count of ten or more. The chain joins TRBV7-2 to TRBJ2-7; D remains ambiguous. Per the germline V gene, CDR1 is SGHTA and CDR2 is FQGNSA. The germline V and J ends were trimmed by 5 bases and 2 bases, with 10 bases remaining between them. This CDR3 spans 13 amino acids. Written as DNA, the CDR3 is TGTGCCAGCAGCCTAACAGAACCCTACGAGCAGTACTTC. This sequence encodes CASSLTEPYEQYF.

This clonotype was seen only a few times. The chain is built from TRBV12-3 or TRBV12-4 and TRBJ2-1; 8 bases agree with TRBD1. The CDR3 loop spans 15 amino acids. V was pared by 3 bases and J by 6 bases, with 7 bases of the junction left unmatched. The chain's CDR3 is CASSFFRQGRNEQFF. The DNA for the CDR3 is TGTGCCAGCAGTTTTTTCAGACAGGGGCGCAATGAGCAGTTCTTC.